These 21 T cell receptor beta chains were all obtained from the same sample, sequenced in a study of beta chain features in type 1 diabetes. All of the isolated RNA was reverse transcribed, so expressed TCRB transcripts were sequenced. The protocol was immunoSEQ multiplex PCR, while the TCRdb copy is restricted to in-frame clones and leaves out a portion. Seen here are under 300,000 clones, roughly a quarter observed once, and the top ten hold about 0.012%. Study outcomes and limitations: People with Type 1 diabetes carried modestly yet significantly shorter TCRB CDR3s in all four CD4+ subsets.

Their antigens remain unidentified. The sample comprised naive CD4+ T cells from blood. The receptors were gathered from a woman aged 25 to 39 with type 1 diabetes.

This clone was recorded a few times. The V call is TRBV6-5, the J call TRBJ2-1; 7 bases match TRBD1. The CDR3 consists of 12 residues. V dropped 4 bases and J dropped 12; count of bases not matched to a gene: 6. Germline loops: CDR1 MNHEY, CDR2 SVGAGI. The CDR3 protein is CASSFQGVGQFF. The CDR3 region has the DNA TGTGCCAGCAGTTTTCAGGGGGTAGGGCAGTTCTTC.

This clone was found a few times. The gene calls are TRBV28 and TRBJ2-7; TRBD1 matches at 9 bases. Germline lookup yields CDR1 MDHEN and CDR2 SYDVKM. V trimming: 5 bases; J trimming: 4 bases; junction bases outside the gene matches: 9. The CDR3 runs 15 residues. The CDR3, as DNA: TGTGCCAGCAGTCCTCCGGGACAGGGCACGTACGAGCAGTACTTC. Residues: CASSPPGQGTYEQYF.

This clone showed up just once. V gene TRBV30 combines with J gene TRBJ1-2; D is undetermined. V shed 0 bases and J shed 8 bases, with 10 bases lying between them. The CDR3 runs to 12 residues. Germline CDR1 is GTSNPN and CDR2 is SVGIG (reference sequence). This CDR3 is CAWSVPAGGYTF. The CDR3 region has the DNA TGTGCCTGGAGTGTCCCGGCAGGCGGCTACACCTTC.

This clone was observed a handful of times. The chain employs TRBV25-1 and TRBJ2-1; the D gene is possibly TRBD2 (5 bases). V was pared by 2 bases and J by 6 bases, with 11 bases between. This CDR3 spans 14 amino acids. CDR1 and CDR2 from the germline V gene are MGHDK and SYGVNS. The CDR3 here is CASSEIGVSNEQFF. CDR3 DNA sequence: TGTGCCAGCAGTGAAATCGGGGTTTCCAATGAGCAGTTCTTC.

The chain couples TRBV28 to TRBJ2-3; 10 nucleotides match TRBD2. CDR3 size: 13 residues. CDR1 is MDHEN, CDR2 SYDVKM, per germline. After removal of 11 bases from V and 1 base from J, the junction contained 3 bases not matched to a gene. The CDR3 protein is CACGTSGTDTQYF. As DNA, the CDR3 is TGTGCCTGCGGGACTAGCGGCACAGATACGCAGTATTTT.

The chain couples TRBV28 to TRBJ2-1, with TRBD2 as a possible D gene (6 bases). Germline V CDR1 and CDR2: MDHEN, SYDVKM. The CDR3 is 15 amino acids. V shed 4 bases and J shed 5 bases, with 15 bases lying between them. This chain's CDR3 is CASSSPSGLHNEQFF. CDR3 bases: TGTGCCAGCAGTTCGCCCTCGGGACTCCACAATGAGCAGTTCTTC.

The V and J genes are TRBV25-1 and TRBJ1-5; possibly TRBD1 for D (6 bases). Germline V gives CDR1 MGHDK, CDR2 SYGVNS. This CDR3 region has 14 residues. Trimming stripped 5 bases from V and 4 bases from J, with 12 bases between. The chain's CDR3 is CASSSGQPNQPQHF. DNA for the CDR3: TGTGCCAGCAGTTCTGGACAGCCTAATCAGCCCCAGCATTTT.

The chain uses TRBV4-1 and TRBJ1-2; D gene ambiguous. Trimming pared 4 bases from V and 0 bases from J, leaving 9 bases between. Germline assignment: CDR1 MGHRA and CDR2 YSYEKL. The CDR3 sequence is 14 residues long. The CDR3 nucleotides read TGCGCCAGCAGCCCGACCGGGACTAACTATGGCTACACCTTC. Protein product: CASSPTGTNYGYTF.

A single count supports this clone. This sequence joins TRBV7-6 and TRBJ2-2; maybe TRBD1 (7 bases). Trimming cost V 5 bases and J 3 bases, with 10 bases left between them. The CDR3 consists of 14 residues. Per germline, CDR1 SGHVS and CDR2 FNYEAQ. DNA for the CDR3: TGTGCCAGCAGCCGCGGGACAGACACCGGGGAGCTGTTTTTT. It encodes CASSRGTDTGELFF.

This clone has just a few counts. The J gene is TRBJ2-1, the V gene TRBV7-9; no reliable D call. This CDR3 has 15 amino acids. With 1 base removed from V and 4 bases from J, the gap between germline ends came to 11 bases. Germline lookup yields CDR1 SEHNR and CDR2 FQNEAQ (reference sequence). The CDR3 nucleotides read TGTGCCAGCAGCTTAGACTATCAATCGTACAATGAGCAGTTCTTC. The encoded protein is CASSLDYQSYNEQFF.

This sequence joins TRBV10-3 and TRBJ2-3; 11 bases match TRBD2. V was pared by 5 bases and J by 5 bases, with 9 bases of the junction left unmatched. CDR1 ENHRY and CDR2 SYGVKD come from the germline V gene. There are 16 residues in the CDR3. This CDR3 is CAISSATSGVRDTQYF. The CDR3 nucleotides are TGTGCCATCAGTTCTGCGACTAGCGGGGTTCGAGATACGCAGTATTTT.

In the case of this clone: This sample also contains other DNA sequences that code for the same CDR3. This sequence joins TRBV29-1 and TRBJ2-1; 13 bases match TRBD2. Germline values: CDR1 SQVTM, CDR2 ANQGSEA. After removal of 5 bases from V and 8 bases from J, the junction contained 6 bases not matched to a gene. This CDR3 has 14 amino acids. The CDR3 sequence is CSVQGLAGDDEQFF. CDR3 sequence (DNA): TGCAGCGTTCAAGGACTAGCGGGAGACGATGAGCAGTTCTTC.

The chain is built from TRBV27 and TRBJ1-2; D gene ambiguous. This CDR3 is built from 13 residues. Trimming took 5 bases from V and 0 from J, leaving 7 bases between them. The V gene's germline CDR1 is MNHEY and CDR2 SMNVEV (reference sequence). The CDR3 nucleotides read TGTGCCAGCAGTCGTCGGTCTAACTATGGCTACACCTTC. Protein sequence: CASSRRSNYGYTF.

The chain combines TRBV13 with TRBJ1-4; the D is unclear. Germline V gene sequence: CDR1 PRHDT, CDR2 FYEKMQ (reference sequence). V shed 3 bases and J shed 3 bases, with 11 bases lying between them. This CDR3 is 15 amino acids long. The CDR3 is CASSFRRSANEKLFF. In DNA, the CDR3 is TGTGCCAGCAGCTTTAGACGGAGCGCTAATGAAAAACTGTTTTTT.

In the case of this clone: Other nucleotide sequences in the sample specify the same CDR3. V usage is TRBV7-3 and J usage is TRBJ1-1, with a tentative D call TRBD1 (6 bases). V was clipped by 5 bases and J by 0 bases, with 7 bases between them. Germline V CDR1 and CDR2: SGHTA, FQGTGA. The CDR3 is made up of 13 amino acids. The CDR3 is CASSTGMNTEAFF. Here the CDR3 DNA reads TGTGCCAGCAGCACAGGGATGAACACTGAAGCTTTCTTT.

The chain combines TRBV25-1 with TRBJ2-2; perhaps TRBD2 as D (5 bases). Per germline, CDR1 MGHDK and CDR2 SYGVNS. The V end was cut by 5 bases, the J end by 0 bases, with 10 bases between. The length of the CDR3 is 15 residues. The CDR3 nucleotides read TGTGCCAGCAGTCCTACTAGAGCGAACACCGGGGAGCTGTTTTTT. Translated: CASSPTRANTGELFF.

The rearrangement joins TRBV30 to TRBJ2-5, with D hard to call. Trimming took off 0 bases at V and 3 bases at J, with 8 bases between the two ends. In germline, CDR1 is GTSNPN, CDR2 SVGIG (reference sequence). This CDR3 comprises 13 residues. CDR3 residues: CAWSVLFKETQYF. The DNA of the CDR3 is TGTGCCTGGAGTGTACTGTTCAAAGAGACCCAGTACTTC.

This chain connects TRBV2 to TRBJ1-4; 7 bases are a match to TRBD1. CDR1 is SNHLY, CDR2 FYNNEI, per germline. V shed 6 bases, J shed 5 bases, and the junction held 9 bases outside the gene matches. The CDR3 is made up of 15 amino acids. The CDR3: CASRKGGQPNEKLFF. CDR3 DNA: TGTGCCAGCAGGAAAGGGGGACAGCCCAATGAAAAACTGTTTTTT. Using reference TRBV2 and TRBJ1-4 for the parts outside the CDR3, the full variable domain is EPEVTQTPSHQVTQMGQEVILRCVPISNHLYFYWYRQILGQKVEFLVSFYNNEISEKSEIFDDQFSVERPDGSNFTLKIRSTKLEDSAMYFCASRKGGQPNEKLFFGSGTQLSVL.

This clone appeared a few times. The J gene is TRBJ2-5, the V gene TRBV5-1; 8 positions agree with TRBD2. Unmatched junction bases numbered 4, after V lost 2 bases and J lost 4 bases. The V gene's germline CDR1 is SGHRS and CDR2 YFSETQ. The CDR3 length is 14 residues. CDR3 sequence (DNA): TGCGCCAGCAGCTTAGCGGGAGCGGCAGAGACCCAGTACTTC. This encodes CASSLAGAAETQYF.

The chain joins TRBV7-9 to TRBJ2-5; tentatively, D is TRBD2 (6 bases). The CDR3 length is 15 residues. With 1 base removed from V and 1 base from J, the gap between germline ends came to 10 bases. Per the germline V gene, CDR1 is SEHNR and CDR2 is FQNEAQ (reference sequence). The CDR3 protein is CASSLVAAGQETQYF. For the CDR3, the DNA is TGTGCCAGCAGCTTAGTTGCAGCGGGCCAAGAGACCCAGTACTTC. Drawing the rest from reference TRBV7-9 and TRBJ2-5, the complete variable domain is DTGVSQNPRHKITKRGQNVTFRCDPISEHNRLYWYRQTLGQGPEFLTYFQNEAQLEKSRLLSDRFSAERPKGSFSTLEIQRTEQGDSAMYLCASSLVAAGQETQYFGPGTRLLVL.

J is TRBJ1-2 and V is TRBV4-1; 8 positions match TRBD1. From germline, CDR1 is MGHRA and CDR2 YSYEKL. The CDR3 spans 14 residues. After removal of 6 bases from V and 7 bases from J, the junction contained 10 bases not matched to a gene. Written as DNA, the CDR3 is TGCGCCAGCAGGCGGACAGGGCTTTACGGTGGCTACACCTTC. Translation gives CASRRTGLYGGYTF.